This section outlines one T cell receptor beta chain sequence together with its context. The antigen is undetermined. Other DNA sequences in this specimen translate into the identical CDR3. Germline CDR1 SGHRS, CDR2 YFSETQ. This CDR3 contains 11 residues. V was trimmed by 2 bases and J by 5 bases, leaving 4 bases between them. The authors divided CD4+ cells into CD45RA+ naive and CD45RA-negative memory subsets. Profiling relied on immunoSEQ multiplex PCR, and the TCRdb table lists in-frame clones only, not all of them. The sample comprises around 2.5 million clones, 93% of which are singletons, and about 0.39% rests with the top ten. These data come from a study of shared clonotypes between healthy human individuals. General study results and limits: Four donors had around 5% of their naive CD4 clonotypes in common. Shared clonotypes across all four donors exceeded non-shared ones in generation probability.

This sequence originates from a man aged 18 to 29 in good health. Some clones in this sample may be carry-over from other donors' samples. V and J are TRBV5-1 and TRBJ2-5, with D hard to call. What was sequenced was naive CD4+ T cells from PBMCs. As for subset: CD45RA+ positively selected. For the CDR3, the DNA is TGCGCCAGCAGCTTCACTGAGACCCAGTACTTC. Translated: CASSFTETQYF.